This T cell receptor beta chain stems from a study of blood T cell repertoires in COVID-19. Study details: Sites across the United States, Italy and Spain contributed samples from acute and convalescent COVID-19.

Categorization into cohorts depended on clinical history that participants reported. Donors in Cohort 3 who had recovered were those with two negative PCRs, healthcare professional clearance, or resolution of their symptoms. The CDR3 contains 16 residues. Germline assignment: CDR1 SGHVS and CDR2 FQNEAQ. J lost 3 bases, V lost 1 base, and 4 bases had no gene match. In the original analysis: It was from reference gene primer amplification that nucleated cell counts were estimated. Sequencing was performed with immunoSEQ multiplex PCR; in TCRdb, only in-frame clones are kept and a portion is missing. The DNA gave D and trimming, while V, J and clone size come from that table. The sample yields 140,000 to 150,000 clones, about 87% seen once.

This chain uses TRBV7-8 with TRBJ1-5; 9 nucleotides agree with TRBD1. The sequenced sample was PBMCs or T cells enriched from blood (not recorded which). This TCR derives from a man aged 60 to 69 who had recovered from COVID-19. The CDR3 loop is CASSLGTGVVNQPQHF. The CDR3 DNA reads TGTGCCAGCAGCTTAGGGACAGGGGTGGTCAATCAGCCCCAGCATTTT.